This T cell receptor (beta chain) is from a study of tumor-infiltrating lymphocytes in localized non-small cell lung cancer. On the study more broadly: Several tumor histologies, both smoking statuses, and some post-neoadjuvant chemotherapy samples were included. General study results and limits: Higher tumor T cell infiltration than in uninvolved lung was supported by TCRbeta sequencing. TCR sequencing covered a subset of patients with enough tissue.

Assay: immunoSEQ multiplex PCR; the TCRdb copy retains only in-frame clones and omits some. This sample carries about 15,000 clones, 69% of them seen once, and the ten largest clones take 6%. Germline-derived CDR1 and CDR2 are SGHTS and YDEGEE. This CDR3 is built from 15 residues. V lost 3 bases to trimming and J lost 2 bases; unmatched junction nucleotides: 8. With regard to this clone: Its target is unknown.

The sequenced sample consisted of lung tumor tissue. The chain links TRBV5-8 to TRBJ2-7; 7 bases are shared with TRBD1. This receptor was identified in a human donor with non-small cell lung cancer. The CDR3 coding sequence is TGTGCCAGCAGCTCGGGACAGAGACAGACCTACGAGCAGTACTTC. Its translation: CASSSGQRQTYEQYF.